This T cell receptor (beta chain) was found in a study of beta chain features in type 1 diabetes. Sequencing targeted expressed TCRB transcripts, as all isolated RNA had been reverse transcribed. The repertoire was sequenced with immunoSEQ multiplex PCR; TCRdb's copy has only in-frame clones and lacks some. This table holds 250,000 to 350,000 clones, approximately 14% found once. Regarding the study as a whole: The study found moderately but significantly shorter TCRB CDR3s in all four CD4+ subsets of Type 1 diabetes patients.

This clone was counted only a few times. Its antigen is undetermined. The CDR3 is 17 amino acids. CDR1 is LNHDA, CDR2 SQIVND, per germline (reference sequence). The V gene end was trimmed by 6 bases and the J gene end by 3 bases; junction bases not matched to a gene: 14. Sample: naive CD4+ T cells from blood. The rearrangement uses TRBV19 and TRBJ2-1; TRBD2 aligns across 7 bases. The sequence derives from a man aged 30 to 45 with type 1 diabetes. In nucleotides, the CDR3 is TGTGCCAGTAGACCCTACCGAGGGAGGGCCATCTACAATGAGCAGTTCTTC. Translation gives CASRPYRGRAIYNEQFF.